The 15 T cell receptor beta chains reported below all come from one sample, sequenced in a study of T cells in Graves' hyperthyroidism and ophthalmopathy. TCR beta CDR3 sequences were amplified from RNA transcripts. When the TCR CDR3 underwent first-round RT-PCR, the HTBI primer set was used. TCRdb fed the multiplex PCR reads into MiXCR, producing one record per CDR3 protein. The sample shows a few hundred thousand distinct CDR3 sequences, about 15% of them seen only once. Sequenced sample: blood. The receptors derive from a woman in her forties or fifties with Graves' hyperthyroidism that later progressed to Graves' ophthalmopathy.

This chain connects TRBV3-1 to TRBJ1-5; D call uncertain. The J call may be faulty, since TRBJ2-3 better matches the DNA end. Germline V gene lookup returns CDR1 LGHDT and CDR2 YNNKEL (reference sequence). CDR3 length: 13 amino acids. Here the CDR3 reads CASSHGRDQPQYF. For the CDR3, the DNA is TGTGCCAGCAGCCATGGCCGAGATCAGCCCCAGTATTTT.

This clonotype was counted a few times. The CDR3 sequence is CASSLAGSDTEAFF. In nucleotides, the CDR3 is TGTGCCAGCAGCTTAGCAGGGAGCGACACTGAAGCTTTCTTT. The chain combines TRBV7-6 with TRBJ1-1; D is unresolved. The CDR3 extends over 14 amino acids. The germline V and J ends were trimmed by 0 bases and 3 bases, with 8 bases remaining between them. Germline CDR1 and CDR2: SGHVS and FNYEAQ.

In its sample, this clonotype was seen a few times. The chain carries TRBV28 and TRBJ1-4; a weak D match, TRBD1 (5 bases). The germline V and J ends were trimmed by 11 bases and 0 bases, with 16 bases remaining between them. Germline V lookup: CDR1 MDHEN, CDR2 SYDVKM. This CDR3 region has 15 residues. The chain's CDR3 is CAVAPGAATNEKLFF. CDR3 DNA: TGTGCCGTAGCTCCCGGGGCCGCAACTAATGAAAAACTGTTTTTT. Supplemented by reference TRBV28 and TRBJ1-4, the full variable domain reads DVKVTQSSRYLVKRTGEKVFLECVQDMDHENMFWYRQDPGLGLRLIYFSYDVKMKEKGDIPEGYSVSREKKERFSLILESASTNQTSMYLCAVAPGAATNEKLFFGSGTQLSVL.

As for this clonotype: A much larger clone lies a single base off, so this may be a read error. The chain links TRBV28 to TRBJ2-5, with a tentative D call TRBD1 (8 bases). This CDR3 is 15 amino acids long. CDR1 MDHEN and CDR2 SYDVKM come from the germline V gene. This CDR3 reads CASSLSGGGGEAQYF. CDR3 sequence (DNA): TGTGCCAGCAGTTTATCAGGGGGCGGGGGAGAGGCCCAGTACTTC. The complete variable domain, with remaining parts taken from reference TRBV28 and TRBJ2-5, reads DVKVTQSSRYLVKRTGEKVFLECVQDMDHENMFWYRQDPGLGLRLIYFSYDVKMKEKGDIPEGYSVSREKKERFSLILESASTNQTSMYLCASSLSGGGGEAQYFGPGTRLLVL.

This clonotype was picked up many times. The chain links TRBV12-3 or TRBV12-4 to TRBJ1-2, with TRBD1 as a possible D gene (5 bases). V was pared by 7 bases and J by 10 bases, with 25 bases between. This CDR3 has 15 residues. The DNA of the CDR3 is TGTGCCAGCACACCCGGATGGGGGAGAAAGGCTTTCTACACCTTC. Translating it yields CASTPGWGRKAFYTF.

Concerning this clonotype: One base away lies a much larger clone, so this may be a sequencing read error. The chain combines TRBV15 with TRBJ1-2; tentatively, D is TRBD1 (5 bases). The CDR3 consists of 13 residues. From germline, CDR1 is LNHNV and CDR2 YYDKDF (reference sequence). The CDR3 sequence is CTTSRDLGTDYTF. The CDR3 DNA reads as TGTACCACCAGCAGAGATCTAGGGACCGATTACACCTTC.

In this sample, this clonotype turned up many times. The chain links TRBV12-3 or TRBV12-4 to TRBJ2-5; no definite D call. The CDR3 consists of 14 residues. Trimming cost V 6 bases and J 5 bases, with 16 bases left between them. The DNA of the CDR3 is TGTGCCAGCAGCCTAAGGGCAGGTCCGGAGACCCAGTACTTC. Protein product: CASSLRAGPETQYF.

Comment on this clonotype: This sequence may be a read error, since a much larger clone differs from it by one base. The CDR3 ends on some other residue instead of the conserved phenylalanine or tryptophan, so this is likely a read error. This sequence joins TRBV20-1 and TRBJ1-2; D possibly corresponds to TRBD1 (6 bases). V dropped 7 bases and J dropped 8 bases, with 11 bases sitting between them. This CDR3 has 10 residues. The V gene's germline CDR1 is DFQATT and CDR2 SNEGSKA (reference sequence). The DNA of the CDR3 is TGCAGTGTCCCAGGGGACGGCTACACCCTC. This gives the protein CSVPGDGYTL.

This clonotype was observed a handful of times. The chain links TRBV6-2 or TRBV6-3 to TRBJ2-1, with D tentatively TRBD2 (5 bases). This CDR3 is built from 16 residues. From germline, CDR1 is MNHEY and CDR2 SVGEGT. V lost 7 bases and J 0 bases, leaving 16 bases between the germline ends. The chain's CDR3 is CASTAVSGSSYNEQFF. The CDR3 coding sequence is TGTGCCAGCACCGCCGTGAGCGGTAGCTCCTACAATGAGCAGTTCTTC.

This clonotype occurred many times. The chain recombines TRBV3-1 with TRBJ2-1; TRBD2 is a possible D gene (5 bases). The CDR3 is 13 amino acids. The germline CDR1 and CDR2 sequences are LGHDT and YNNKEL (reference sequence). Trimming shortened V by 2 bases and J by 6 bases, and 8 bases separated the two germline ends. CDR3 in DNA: TGTGCCAGCAGCCAATTCCTAGCCAATGAGCAGTTCTTC. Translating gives CASSQFLANEQFF.

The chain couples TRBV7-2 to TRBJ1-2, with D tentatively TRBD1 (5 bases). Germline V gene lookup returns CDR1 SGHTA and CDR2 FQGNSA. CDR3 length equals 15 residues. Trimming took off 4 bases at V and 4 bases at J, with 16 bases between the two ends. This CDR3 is CASSSEIQGPYGYTF. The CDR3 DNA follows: TGTGCCAGCAGCTCGGAAATTCAGGGCCCCTATGGCTACACCTTC.

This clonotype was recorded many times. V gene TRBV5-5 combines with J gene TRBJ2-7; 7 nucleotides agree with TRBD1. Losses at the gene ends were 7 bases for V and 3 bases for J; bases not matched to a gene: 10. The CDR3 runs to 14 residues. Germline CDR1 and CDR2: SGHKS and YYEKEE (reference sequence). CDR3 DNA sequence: TGTGCCAGCCGTACCCAGACAGGGTTCTACGAGCAGTACTTC. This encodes CASRTQTGFYEQYF.

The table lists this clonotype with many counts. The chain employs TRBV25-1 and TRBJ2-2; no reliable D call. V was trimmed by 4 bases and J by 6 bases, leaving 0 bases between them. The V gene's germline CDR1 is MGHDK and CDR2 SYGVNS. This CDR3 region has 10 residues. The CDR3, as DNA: TGTGCCAGCAGTGCCGGGGAGCTGTTTTTT. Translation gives CASSAGELFF.

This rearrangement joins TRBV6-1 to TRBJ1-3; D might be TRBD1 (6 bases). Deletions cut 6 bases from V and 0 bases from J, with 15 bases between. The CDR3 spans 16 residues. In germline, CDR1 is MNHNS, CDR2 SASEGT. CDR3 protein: CASSSSYRASGNTIYF. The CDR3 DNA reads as TGTGCCAGCAGCTCTTCGTACAGGGCCTCTGGAAACACCATATATTTT.

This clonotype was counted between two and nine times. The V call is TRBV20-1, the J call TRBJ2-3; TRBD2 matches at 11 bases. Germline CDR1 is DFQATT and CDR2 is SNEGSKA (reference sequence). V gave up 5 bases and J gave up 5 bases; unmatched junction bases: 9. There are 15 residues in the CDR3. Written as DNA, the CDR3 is TGCAGTGCTCCTAATACCGGGACTAGCGGAGATACGCAGTATTTT. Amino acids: CSAPNTGTSGDTQYF.